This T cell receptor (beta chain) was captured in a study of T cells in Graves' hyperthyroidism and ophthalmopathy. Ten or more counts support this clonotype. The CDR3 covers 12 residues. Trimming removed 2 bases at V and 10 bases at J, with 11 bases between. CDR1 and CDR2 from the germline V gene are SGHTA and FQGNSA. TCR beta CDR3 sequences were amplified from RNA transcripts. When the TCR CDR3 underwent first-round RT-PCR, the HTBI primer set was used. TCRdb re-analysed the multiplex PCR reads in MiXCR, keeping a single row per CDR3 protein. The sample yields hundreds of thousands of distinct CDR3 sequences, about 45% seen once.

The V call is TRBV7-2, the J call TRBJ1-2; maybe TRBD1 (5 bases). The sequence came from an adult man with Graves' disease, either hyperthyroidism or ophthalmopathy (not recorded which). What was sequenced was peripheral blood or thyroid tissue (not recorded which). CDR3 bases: TGTGCCAGCAGCTTAATGGGAGGGGACTACACCTTC. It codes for CASSLMGGDYTF. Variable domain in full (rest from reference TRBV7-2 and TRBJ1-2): GAGVSQSPSNKVTEKGKDVELRCDPISGHTALYWYRQSLGQGLEFLIYFQGNSAPDKSGLPSDRFSAERTGGSVSTLTIQRTQQEDSAVYLCASSLMGGDYTFGSGTRLTVV.